Listed below are T cell receptor beta chains from one sample, sequenced in a study of blood T cells in healthy people across ages. From the 5' RACE reads, TCRdb called clonotypes with MiXCR, one entry per CDR3 protein. The table has hundreds of thousands of distinct CDR3 sequences, around 21% seen once. The sequenced material came from blood. These receptors were obtained from a man between 65 and 80 years old in good health. Each CDR3 is given with its conserved first and last residue. D genes are given only for firm matches. The size entry is marked missing in some rows and otherwise reads once, few, many or a size class.

d_gene: .
j_gene: TRBJ2-4
v_gene: TRBV5-6
abundance: .
CDR3nt: TGTGCCAGCAGCTGGTCGACAGCCAAAAACATTCAGTACTTC
CDR3aa: CASSWSTAKNIQYF

d_gene: TRBD2
j_gene: TRBJ2-7
v_gene: TRBV25-1
abundance: .
CDR3nt: TGTGCCAGCAGGGAGACAGGGACTAGCGCCTACGAGCAGTACTTC
CDR3aa: CASRETGTSAYEQYF

d_gene: TRBD2
j_gene: TRBJ2-5
v_gene: TRBV6-2/TRBV6-3
abundance: .
CDR3nt: TGTGCCAGCAGTTACTCCGCCCAAACTAGCGGGAGGTTCCAAGAGACCCAGTACTTC
CDR3aa: CASSYSAQTSGRFQETQYF

d_gene: .
j_gene: TRBJ2-4
v_gene: TRBV28
abundance: .
CDR3nt: TGTGCCAGCAGTTTCTTGTCGGGAGCAAACATTCAGTACTTC
CDR3aa: CASSFLSGANIQYF

d_gene: TRBD2
j_gene: TRBJ2-1
v_gene: TRBV9
abundance: few
CDR3nt: TGTGCCAGCAGCGTCTTGAGCGGGAGGAGATCCGATGAGCAGTTCTTC
CDR3aa: CASSVLSGRRSDEQFF

d_gene: TRBD2
j_gene: TRBJ2-1
v_gene: TRBV5-1
abundance: once
CDR3nt: TGCGCCAGCAGTCTGGGCGGGAGAATGGATGAGCAGTTCTTC
CDR3aa: CASSLGGRMDEQFF

d_gene: TRBD1
j_gene: TRBJ2-7
v_gene: TRBV6-2/TRBV6-3
abundance: .
CDR3nt: TGTGCCGGCAGCCCGCCCGGGACAGGGGTCTACGAGCAGTACTTC
CDR3aa: CAGSPPGTGVYEQYF

d_gene: .
j_gene: TRBJ2-3
v_gene: TRBV3-1
abundance: many
CDR3nt: TGTGCCAGCAGCCAAGGATGGACGAGAGGAGATACGCAGTATTTT
CDR3aa: CASSQGWTRGDTQYF

d_gene: .
j_gene: TRBJ2-7
v_gene: TRBV25-1
abundance: few
CDR3nt: TGTGCCAGCAGTGATGGAGGGAGCTGGATCTCCTACGAGCAGTACTTC
CDR3aa: CASSDGGSWISYEQYF

d_gene: .
j_gene: TRBJ1-2
v_gene: TRBV19
abundance: .
CDR3nt: TGTGCCAGTAGGACACTGGGAAACTATGGCTACACCTTC
CDR3aa: CASRTLGNYGYTF

d_gene: .
j_gene: TRBJ2-3
v_gene: TRBV6-4
abundance: .
CDR3nt: TGTGCCAGCAGTAAACGGGGGGCCGGAGATACGCAGTATTTT
CDR3aa: CASSKRGAGDTQYF

d_gene: TRBD2
j_gene: TRBJ2-5
v_gene: TRBV9
abundance: few
CDR3nt: TGTGCCAGCAGCACTCGGACCAGCGGGAGAGGGGAGACCCAGTACTTC
CDR3aa: CASSTRTSGRGETQYF

d_gene: .
j_gene: TRBJ2-2
v_gene: TRBV3-1
abundance: few
CDR3nt: TGTGCCAGCAGCCAAACAACCACCGGGGAGCTGTTTTTT
CDR3aa: CASSQTTTGELFF

d_gene: TRBD2
j_gene: TRBJ2-5
v_gene: TRBV10-3
abundance: .
CDR3nt: TGTGCCATCAGTGAGCCGGGACTAGCGGGCTCTCCGGGGGAGACCCAGTACTTC
CDR3aa: CAISEPGLAGSPGETQYF

d_gene: .
j_gene: TRBJ2-7
v_gene: TRBV24-1
abundance: few
CDR3nt: TGTGCCACCAGTGATTTTAGGACGGGGTACGAGCAGTACTTC
CDR3aa: CATSDFRTGYEQYF

d_gene: .
j_gene: TRBJ1-1
v_gene: TRBV11-1
abundance: once
CDR3nt: TGTGCCAGCAGCCAAGGACATCTCTCGAACACTGAAGCTTTCTTT
CDR3aa: CASSQGHLSNTEAFF

d_gene: TRBD1
j_gene: TRBJ1-2
v_gene: TRBV5-1
abundance: .
CDR3nt: TGCGCCAGCAGCGGGCAGGGGGCTAACTATGGCTACACCTTC
CDR3aa: CASSGQGANYGYTF

d_gene: .
j_gene: TRBJ2-1
v_gene: TRBV3-1
abundance: .
CDR3nt: TGTGCCAGCAGCCAATTGTCCGATGAGCAGTTCTTC
CDR3aa: CASSQLSDEQFF

d_gene: TRBD2
j_gene: TRBJ2-3
v_gene: TRBV10-3
abundance: few
CDR3nt: TGTGCCATCAGGGTAGCGGGAGGCACCGATACGCAGTATTTT
CDR3aa: CAIRVAGGTDTQYF

d_gene: TRBD1
j_gene: TRBJ2-2
v_gene: TRBV2
abundance: .
CDR3nt: TGTGCCACCAAGGGGTGGGACAGGGTCACCGGGGAGCTGTTTTTT
CDR3aa: CATKGWDRVTGELFF

d_gene: TRBD2
j_gene: TRBJ2-2
v_gene: TRBV28
abundance: once
CDR3nt: TGTGTCAGCAGTTTAGCGGGCGGCACCGGGGAGCTGTTTTTT
CDR3aa: CVSSLAGGTGELFF

d_gene: .
j_gene: TRBJ2-1
v_gene: TRBV28
abundance: few
CDR3nt: TGTGCCAGCCTTTCCTACAATGAGCAGTTCTTC
CDR3aa: CASLSYNEQFF

d_gene: TRBD1
j_gene: TRBJ2-4
v_gene: TRBV20-1
abundance: .
CDR3nt: TGCAGTGCTACAGGACAGGGTACGGGCAAAAACATTCAGTACTTC
CDR3aa: CSATGQGTGKNIQYF

d_gene: .
j_gene: TRBJ1-4
v_gene: TRBV6-6
abundance: many
CDR3nt: TGTGCCAGCAGTTACCGGGAAGGGGCAAAACTGTTTTTT
CDR3aa: CASSYREGAKLFF

d_gene: .
j_gene: TRBJ2-7
v_gene: TRBV7-2
abundance: .
CDR3nt: TGTGCCAGCAGCTCAAGGGGTGCGGGGTCCTCCTACGAGCAGTACTTC
CDR3aa: CASSSRGAGSSYEQYF

d_gene: TRBD1
j_gene: TRBJ2-1
v_gene: TRBV29-1
abundance: few
CDR3nt: TGCAGCGTTGTAGCGGACAGGGCCCTCCGGGAGCAGTTCTTC
CDR3aa: CSVVADRALREQFF

d_gene: TRBD2
j_gene: TRBJ2-1
v_gene: TRBV7-2
abundance: .
CDR3nt: TGTGCCAGCAGCACTAGCGGGAGTGGGGCCTACAATGAGCAGTTCTTC
CDR3aa: CASSTSGSGAYNEQFF

d_gene: .
j_gene: TRBJ2-5
v_gene: TRBV20-1
abundance: few
CDR3nt: TGCAGTGCTAGAGATCATCTCGGACCGGAGACCCAGTACTTC
CDR3aa: CSARDHLGPETQYF

d_gene: .
j_gene: TRBJ1-5
v_gene: TRBV2
abundance: .
CDR3nt: TGTGCCAGCAGAGGGGACCAGCCCCAGCATTTT
CDR3aa: CASRGDQPQHF

d_gene: .
j_gene: TRBJ2-4
v_gene: TRBV30
abundance: many
CDR3nt: TGTGCCTTCCAGGCGGCGGGACTAGCCAAAAACATTCAGTACTTC
CDR3aa: CAFQAAGLAKNIQYF

d_gene: .
j_gene: TRBJ2-3
v_gene: TRBV20-1
abundance: .
CDR3nt: TGCAGTGCTAGGGGGTCGGGCCCCACAGATACGCAGTATTTT
CDR3aa: CSARGSGPTDTQYF

d_gene: .
j_gene: TRBJ2-2
v_gene: TRBV19
abundance: .
CDR3nt: TGTGCCAGTCGCAGGGGTCCCGGAACCGGGGAGCTGTTTTTT
CDR3aa: CASRRGPGTGELFF

d_gene: .
j_gene: TRBJ1-5
v_gene: TRBV2
abundance: .
CDR3nt: TGTGCCAGCAGAGGTGACGGCCTCCCTGGGGAGCCCCAGCATTTT
CDR3aa: CASRGDGLPGEPQHF

d_gene: .
j_gene: TRBJ1-6
v_gene: TRBV6-1
abundance: once
CDR3nt: TGTGCCAGCAGTGAACTGGACAGAAATTCACCCCTCCACTTT
CDR3aa: CASSELDRNSPLHF

d_gene: TRBD1
j_gene: TRBJ2-1
v_gene: TRBV5-1
abundance: .
CDR3nt: TGCGCCAGCAGCTTGGGATATGGACAGGGGGACAATGAGCAGTTCTTC
CDR3aa: CASSLGYGQGDNEQFF

d_gene: TRBD1
j_gene: TRBJ2-1
v_gene: TRBV7-6
abundance: .
CDR3nt: TGTGCCAGCAGCGAAGAACAGGGGAAGCAGTTCTTC
CDR3aa: CASSEEQGKQFF

d_gene: .
j_gene: TRBJ1-1
v_gene: TRBV20-1
abundance: few
CDR3nt: TGCAGTGCTGGGACACCGAACACTGAAGCTTTCTTT
CDR3aa: CSAGTPNTEAFF

d_gene: .
j_gene: TRBJ1-1
v_gene: TRBV12-3/TRBV12-4
abundance: .
CDR3nt: TGTGCCAGCACCATTGGGGCTGAAGCTTTCTTT
CDR3aa: CASTIGAEAFF

d_gene: TRBD2
j_gene: TRBJ2-7
v_gene: TRBV3-1
abundance: few
CDR3nt: TGTGCCAGCAGTCTTAGTCCGGGACTAGCGGGAGGGCCCCCCTACGAGCAGTACTTC
CDR3aa: CASSLSPGLAGGPPYEQYF

d_gene: TRBD2
j_gene: TRBJ2-7
v_gene: TRBV20-1
abundance: .
CDR3nt: TGCAGTGTGGGACTACCAGCCTACGAGCAGTACTTC
CDR3aa: CSVGLPAYEQYF

d_gene: .
j_gene: TRBJ1-6
v_gene: TRBV28
abundance: .
CDR3nt: TGTGCCAGCAGTACGGGTCGAAAGGCCCTCCACTTT
CDR3aa: CASSTGRKALHF

d_gene: TRBD1
j_gene: TRBJ1-1
v_gene: TRBV29-1
abundance: .
CDR3nt: TGCAGCGTTGGTGCTCAACAGGGGAAGAACACTGAAGCTCTCTTT
CDR3aa: CSVGAQQGKNTEALF

d_gene: TRBD1
j_gene: TRBJ2-2
v_gene: TRBV4-3
abundance: .
CDR3nt: TGCGCCAGCAGCCCTCAGGGGGCGCGGAGCACCGGGGAGCTGTTTTTT
CDR3aa: CASSPQGARSTGELFF

d_gene: TRBD1
j_gene: TRBJ1-4
v_gene: TRBV6-2/TRBV6-3
abundance: few
CDR3nt: TGTGCCAGCAGTTACCGGACAGGACTGTTTTTT
CDR3aa: CASSYRTGLFF

d_gene: .
j_gene: TRBJ2-5
v_gene: TRBV29-1
abundance: .
CDR3nt: TGCAGCGCCGCTATGCCTAAGGAAGAGACCCAGTACTTC
CDR3aa: CSAAMPKEETQYF

d_gene: TRBD2
j_gene: TRBJ2-1
v_gene: TRBV29-1
abundance: .
CDR3nt: TGCAGCGTTGAAGAAAGGGCTAGCGGGAGGAATGAGCAGTTCTTC
CDR3aa: CSVEERASGRNEQFF

d_gene: TRBD1
j_gene: TRBJ1-2
v_gene: TRBV2
abundance: .
CDR3nt: TGTGCCAGCAGTGCCGGGACAGGCAAGGGCTACACCTTC
CDR3aa: CASSAGTGKGYTF

d_gene: .
j_gene: TRBJ1-1
v_gene: TRBV5-1
abundance: .
CDR3nt: TGCGCCAGCAGCCGCGACGCTATGAACACTGAAGCTTTCTTT
CDR3aa: CASSRDAMNTEAFF

d_gene: .
j_gene: TRBJ2-1
v_gene: TRBV7-9
abundance: many
CDR3nt: TGTGCCAGCAGCCCACTACTACAGGAAGAGCAGTTCTTC
CDR3aa: CASSPLLQEEQFF

d_gene: .
j_gene: TRBJ1-6
v_gene: TRBV28
abundance: .
CDR3nt: TGTGCCAGCACCACTGGGGGGGTAAATTCACCCCTCCACTTT
CDR3aa: CASTTGGVNSPLHF

d_gene: TRBD2
j_gene: TRBJ2-7
v_gene: TRBV6-6
abundance: .
CDR3nt: TGTGCCAGTCTAGCGGGAGGGCCCTACGAGCAGTACTTC
CDR3aa: CASLAGGPYEQYF

d_gene: TRBD2
j_gene: TRBJ2-1
v_gene: TRBV20-1
abundance: .
CDR3nt: TGCAGTGCGCTAACTAGCGGGGATTTTGAGCAGTTCTTC
CDR3aa: CSALTSGDFEQFF

d_gene: .
j_gene: TRBJ1-2
v_gene: TRBV27
abundance: .
CDR3nt: TGTGCCAGCAGCCCGGCCGGGACGTCCACCTATGGCTACACCTTC
CDR3aa: CASSPAGTSTYGYTF

d_gene: .
j_gene: TRBJ2-5
v_gene: TRBV7-6
abundance: many
CDR3nt: TGTGCCAGCTCGAGGGGCTTCCAAGAGACCCAGTACTTC
CDR3aa: CASSRGFQETQYF

d_gene: TRBD1
j_gene: TRBJ2-6
v_gene: TRBV7-2
abundance: .
CDR3nt: TGTGCCAGCAGCCTCCGACAGGGGGGCCGCTCTGGGGCCAACGTCCTGACTTTC
CDR3aa: CASSLRQGGRSGANVLTF

d_gene: .
j_gene: TRBJ2-3
v_gene: TRBV5-1
abundance: .
CDR3nt: TGCGCCAGCAGCTTGTACCCGGATTGGAGCACAGATACGCAGTATTTT
CDR3aa: CASSLYPDWSTDTQYF

d_gene: TRBD2
j_gene: TRBJ2-3
v_gene: TRBV5-4
abundance: few
CDR3nt: TGTGCCAGCAGCTTCGCGGAGCGGGAGTTAGATACGCAGTATTTT
CDR3aa: CASSFAERELDTQYF